The entry below describes one T cell receptor beta chain. As originally analysed: Reference gene primer amplification in the assay estimated nucleated cell counts. Clones were sequenced by immunoSEQ multiplex PCR, and TCRdb holds only the in-frame ones, with some missing. V, J and clone size are those of that table, while D and trimming were read from the DNA. The sample lists 65,000 to 85,000 clones; roughly 91% were seen once. The CDR3 is made up of 16 amino acids. Trimming stripped 2 bases from V and 4 bases from J, with 16 bases between. Germline lookup yields CDR1 SGHTA and CDR2 FQGNSA. This sample stems from a study of blood T cell repertoires in COVID-19. About the research overall: The cDNA or gDNA used as material had been derived from T cells, B-cell-depleted T cells, or PBMCs.

Sequencing was done on a sample of peripheral blood. The receptor was isolated from a human donor in a cohort sampled during active COVID-19. V usage is TRBV7-2 and J usage is TRBJ2-3; maybe TRBD1 (6 bases). Here the CDR3 reads CASSLIFTRGPDTQYF. The CDR3 DNA follows: TGTGCCAGCAGCTTAATATTTACCAGGGGCCCAGATACGCAGTATTTT. The complete variable domain, with remaining parts taken from reference TRBV7-2 and TRBJ2-3, reads GAGVSQSPSNKVTEKGKDVELRCDPISGHTALYWYRQSLGQGLEFLIYFQGNSAPDKSGLPSDRFSAERTGGSVSTLTIQRTQQEDSAVYLCASSLIFTRGPDTQYFGPGTRLTVL.